This TCR beta chain was captured by sequencing in a study of CD8 T cells in ankylosing spondylitis (dated by TCRdb to 2016 to 2017). With regard to the full study: T cell receptor beta repertoires were profiled in healthy donors and ankylosing spondylitis patients so that disease-linked TCR variants could be found. In total, the full study cohort was made up of nearly 110 healthy donors and more than 20 ankylosing spondylitis patients. Samples of peripheral blood were taken, and for ankylosing spondylitis patients, synovial fluid was collected as well.

V is trimmed back by 6 bases and J by 4 bases, and the junction contains 5 bases that no gene match accounts for. The germline V gene (reference sequence) supplies CDR1 DFQATT and CDR2 SNEGSKA. The CDR3 runs 13 residues from the cysteine to the phenylalanine. Just the 39-base CDR3 DNA is kept, in frame starting at base 1. Summary of the overall study and its limitations: According to the report, matched synovial fluid samples from ankylosing spondylitis patients were significantly enriched for the disease-linked clones. A TCR beta motif made up of eight or nine highly homologous amino acid variants appeared to be characteristic of blood from ankylosing spondylitis patients. In peripheral blood, the disease-linked clones were found at relatively low frequencies and had a CD8+ phenotype. Some TCR beta motif variants had previously been reported in synovial fluid and blood of reactive arthritis patients, which suggested common disease-initiation mechanisms.

TCRdb shows the sequencer as Illumina HiSeq 2500. Quantitative 5'-RACE with molecular barcodes was used to prepare TCR beta libraries. As for the original processing: A new computational method, built on a probabilistic model of VDJ rearrangement, was used to identify disease-linked TCR variants. Using fastp trimming at Q25 and MiXCR clonotype assembly, TCRdb reanalyzed the public sequencing data and kept in-frame beta chains. Duplicate CDR3 protein sequences are folded into a single record with the most common DNA and genes. The V and J calls shown here were made by TCRdb, not taken from the authors' results. The sample includes around 300,000 distinct CDR3 sequences, with 14% to 15% observed a single time. The ten largest make up around 0.99% of the sample. A note on this clonotype: The clone's antigen remains unknown. No much larger clonotype is one base removed from it; base qualities were not supplied.

The sample consisted of blood, either unsorted or a sorted T cell fraction (not recorded which). The sequence is built from TRBV20-1 and TRBJ2-3, with TRBD1 identical over 9 junction bases. The TCR originated in a male donor with ankylosing spondylitis or in good health (not recorded which). The DNA sequence is as follows: TGCAGTGCCGATGACAGGGGGGCAGATACGCAGTATTTT. Its amino acids are CSADDRGADTQYF.